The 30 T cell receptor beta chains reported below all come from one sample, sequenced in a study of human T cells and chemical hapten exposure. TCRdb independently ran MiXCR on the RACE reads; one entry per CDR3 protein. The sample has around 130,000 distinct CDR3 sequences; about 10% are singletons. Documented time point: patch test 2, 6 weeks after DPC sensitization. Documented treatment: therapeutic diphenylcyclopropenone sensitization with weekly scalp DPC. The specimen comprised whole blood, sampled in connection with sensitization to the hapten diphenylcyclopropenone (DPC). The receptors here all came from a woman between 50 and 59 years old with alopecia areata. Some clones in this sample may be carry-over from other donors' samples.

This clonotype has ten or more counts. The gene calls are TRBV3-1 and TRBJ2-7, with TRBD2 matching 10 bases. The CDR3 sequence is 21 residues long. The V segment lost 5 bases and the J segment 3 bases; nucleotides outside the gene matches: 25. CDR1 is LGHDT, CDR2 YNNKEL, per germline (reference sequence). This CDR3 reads CASSARGDRDSASGRNYEQYF. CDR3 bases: TGTGCCAGCAGCGCACGGGGAGACAGGGACTCTGCTAGCGGGAGAAACTACGAGCAGTACTTC.

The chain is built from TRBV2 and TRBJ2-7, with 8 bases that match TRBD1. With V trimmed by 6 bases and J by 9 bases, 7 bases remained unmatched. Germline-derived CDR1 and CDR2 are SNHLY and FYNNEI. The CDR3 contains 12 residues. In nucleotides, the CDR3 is TGTGCCAGCAGACTCACAGGGGGAGCGCAGTACTTC. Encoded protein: CASRLTGGAQYF. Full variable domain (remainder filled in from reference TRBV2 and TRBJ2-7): EPEVTQTPSHQVTQMGQEVILRCVPISNHLYFYWYRQILGQKVEFLVSFYNNEISEKSEIFDDQFSVERPDGSNFTLKIRSTKLEDSAMYFCASRLTGGAQYFGPGTRLTVT.

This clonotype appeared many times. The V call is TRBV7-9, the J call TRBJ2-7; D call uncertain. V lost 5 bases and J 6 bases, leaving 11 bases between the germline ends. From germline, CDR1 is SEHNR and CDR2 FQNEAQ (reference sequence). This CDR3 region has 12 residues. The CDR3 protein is CASSRAPSEQYF. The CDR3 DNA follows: TGTGCCAGCAGCCGGGCCCCGTCCGAGCAGTACTTC.

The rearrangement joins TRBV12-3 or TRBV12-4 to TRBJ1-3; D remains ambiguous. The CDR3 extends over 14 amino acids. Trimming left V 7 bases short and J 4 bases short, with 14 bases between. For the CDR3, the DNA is TGTGCCAGCACCTTCGAGGCTGGCGGAAACACCATATATTTT. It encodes CASTFEAGGNTIYF.

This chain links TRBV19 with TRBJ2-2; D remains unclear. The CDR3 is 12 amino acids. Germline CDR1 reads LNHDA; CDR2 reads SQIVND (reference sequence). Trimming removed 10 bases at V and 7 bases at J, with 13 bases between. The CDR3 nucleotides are TGTGCCACCCCTCGTTCGGTCGGGGAGCTGTTTTTT. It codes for CATPRSVGELFF.

This chain's CDR3 is CASSWGAHPSSPLHF. Written as DNA, the CDR3 is TGTGCCAGCAGTTGGGGGGCACATCCTAGTTCACCCCTCCACTTT. This chain joins TRBV27 and TRBJ1-6; tentative D call: TRBD1 (6 bases). V was trimmed by 4 bases and J by 9 bases, leaving 16 bases between them. The germline V gene encodes CDR1 MNHEY and CDR2 SMNVEV (reference sequence). The CDR3 is made up of 15 amino acids.

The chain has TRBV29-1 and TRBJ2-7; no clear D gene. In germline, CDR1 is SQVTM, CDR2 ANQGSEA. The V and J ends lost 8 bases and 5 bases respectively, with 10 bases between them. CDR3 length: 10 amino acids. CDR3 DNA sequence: TGCAGCCTCTCCTACCACGAGCAGTACTTC. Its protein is CSLSYHEQYF.

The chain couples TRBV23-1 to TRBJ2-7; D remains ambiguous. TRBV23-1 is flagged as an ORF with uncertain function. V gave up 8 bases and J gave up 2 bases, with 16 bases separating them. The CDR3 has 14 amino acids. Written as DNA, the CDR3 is TGCGCCAGCGGCCGGGTCCCCGGCACCTACGAGCAGTACTTC. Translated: CASGRVPGTYEQYF.

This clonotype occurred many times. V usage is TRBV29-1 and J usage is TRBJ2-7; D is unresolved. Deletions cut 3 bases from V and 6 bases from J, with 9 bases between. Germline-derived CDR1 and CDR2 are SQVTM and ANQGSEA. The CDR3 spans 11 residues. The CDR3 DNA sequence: TGCAGCGTTGAGGCCGGCGGCGAGCAGTACTTC. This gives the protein CSVEAGGEQYF.

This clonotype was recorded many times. The CDR3 is CASRITGQGAEQYF. CDR3 sequence (DNA): TGTGCCAGCAGAATCACCGGACAGGGTGCCGAGCAGTACTTC. The chain is built from TRBV6-5 and TRBJ2-7; 8 bases line up with TRBD1. V trimming: 6 bases; J trimming: 6 bases; junction bases outside the gene matches: 10. Per germline, CDR1 MNHEY and CDR2 SVGAGI. This CDR3 region has 14 residues.

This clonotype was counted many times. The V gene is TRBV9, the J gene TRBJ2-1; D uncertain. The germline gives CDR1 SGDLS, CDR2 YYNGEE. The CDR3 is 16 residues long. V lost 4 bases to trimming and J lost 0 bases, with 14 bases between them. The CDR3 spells CASSYLGSSSYNEQFF. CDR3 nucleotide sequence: TGTGCCAGCAGCTACCTAGGGTCGAGCTCCTACAATGAGCAGTTCTTC.

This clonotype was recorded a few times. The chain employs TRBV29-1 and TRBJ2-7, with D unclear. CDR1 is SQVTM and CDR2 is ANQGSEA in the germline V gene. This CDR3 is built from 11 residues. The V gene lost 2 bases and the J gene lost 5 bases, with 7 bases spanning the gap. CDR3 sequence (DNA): TGCAGCGTTGAACAGGTCCACGAGCAGTACTTC. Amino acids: CSVEQVHEQYF.

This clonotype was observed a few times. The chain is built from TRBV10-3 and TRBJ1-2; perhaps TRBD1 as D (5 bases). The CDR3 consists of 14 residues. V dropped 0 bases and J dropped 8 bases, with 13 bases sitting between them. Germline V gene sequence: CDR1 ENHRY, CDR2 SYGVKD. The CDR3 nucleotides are TGTGCCATCAGTGAGTCGGGGGGACTGGACGGCTACACCTTC. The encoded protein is CAISESGGLDGYTF.

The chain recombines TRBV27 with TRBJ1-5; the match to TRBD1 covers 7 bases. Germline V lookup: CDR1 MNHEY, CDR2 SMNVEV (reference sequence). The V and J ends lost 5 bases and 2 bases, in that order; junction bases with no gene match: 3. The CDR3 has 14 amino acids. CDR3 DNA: TGTGCCAGCAGTGATACAGGGGGCAATCAGCCCCAGCATTTT. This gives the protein CASSDTGGNQPQHF.

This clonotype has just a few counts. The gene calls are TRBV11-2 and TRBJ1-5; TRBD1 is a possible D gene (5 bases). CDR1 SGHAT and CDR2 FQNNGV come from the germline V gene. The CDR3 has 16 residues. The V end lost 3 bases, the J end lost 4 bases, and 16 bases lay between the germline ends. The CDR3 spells CASSFSGGRANQPQHF. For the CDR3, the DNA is TGTGCCAGCAGCTTTAGTGGCGGCAGGGCTAATCAGCCCCAGCATTTT.

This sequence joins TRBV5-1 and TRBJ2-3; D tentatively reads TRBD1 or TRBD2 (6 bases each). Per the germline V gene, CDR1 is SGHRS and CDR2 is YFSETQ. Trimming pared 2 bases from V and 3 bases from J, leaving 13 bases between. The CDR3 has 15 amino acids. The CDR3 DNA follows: TGCGCCAGCAGCTTCTCAGGGGAGGTGACAGATACGCAGTATTTT. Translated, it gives CASSFSGEVTDTQYF.

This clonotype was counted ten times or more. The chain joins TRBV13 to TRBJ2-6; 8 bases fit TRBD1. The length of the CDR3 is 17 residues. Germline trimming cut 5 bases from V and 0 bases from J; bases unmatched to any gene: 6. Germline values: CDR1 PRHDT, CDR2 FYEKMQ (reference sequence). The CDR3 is CASSGGQAISGANVLTF. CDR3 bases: TGTGCCAGCAGCGGGGGACAGGCCATCTCTGGGGCCAACGTCCTGACTTTC.

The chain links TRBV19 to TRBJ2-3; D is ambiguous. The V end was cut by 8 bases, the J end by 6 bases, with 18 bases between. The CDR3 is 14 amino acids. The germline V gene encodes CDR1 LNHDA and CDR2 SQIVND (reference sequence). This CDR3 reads CASSRGRVGDTQYF. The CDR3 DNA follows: TGTGCCAGTTCCCGTGGTAGGGTGGGGGATACGCAGTATTTT.

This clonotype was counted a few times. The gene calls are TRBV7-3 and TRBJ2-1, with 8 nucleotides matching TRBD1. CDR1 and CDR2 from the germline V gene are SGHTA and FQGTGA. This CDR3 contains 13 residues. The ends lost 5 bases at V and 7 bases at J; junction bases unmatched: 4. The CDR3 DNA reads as TGTGCCAGCAGCCAGGGGGCGCGAAATGAGCAGTTCTTC. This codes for CASSQGARNEQFF.

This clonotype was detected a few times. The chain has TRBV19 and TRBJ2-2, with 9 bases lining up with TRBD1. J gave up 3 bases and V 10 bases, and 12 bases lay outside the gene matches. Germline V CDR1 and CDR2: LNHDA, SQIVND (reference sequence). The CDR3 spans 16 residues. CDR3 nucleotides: TGTGCCACGCGGGGCCTACAGGGGGCGGACACCGGGGAGCTGTTTTTT. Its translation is CATRGLQGADTGELFF.

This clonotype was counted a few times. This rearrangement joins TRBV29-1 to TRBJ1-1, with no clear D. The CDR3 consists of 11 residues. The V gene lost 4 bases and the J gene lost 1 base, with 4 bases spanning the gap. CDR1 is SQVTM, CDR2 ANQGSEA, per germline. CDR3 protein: CSVAQNTEAFF. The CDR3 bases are TGCAGCGTTGCACAGAACACTGAAGCTTTCTTT.

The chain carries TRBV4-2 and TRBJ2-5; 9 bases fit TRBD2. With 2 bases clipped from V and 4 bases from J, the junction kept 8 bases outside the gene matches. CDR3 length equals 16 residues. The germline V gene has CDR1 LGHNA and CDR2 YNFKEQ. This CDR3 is CASSQSIAGARETQYF. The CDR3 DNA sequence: TGTGCCAGCAGCCAATCCATAGCGGGAGCTAGAGAGACCCAGTACTTC.

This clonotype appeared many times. The CDR3 loop reads CASSQGHGHQNTGELFF. In DNA form, the CDR3 reads TGCGCCAGCAGCCAAGGTCATGGTCACCAGAACACCGGGGAGCTGTTTTTT. The chain combines TRBV4-1 with TRBJ2-2; D uncertain. CDR3 size: 17 residues. V dropped 1 base and J dropped 1 base, with 13 bases sitting between them. Germline assignment: CDR1 MGHRA and CDR2 YSYEKL.

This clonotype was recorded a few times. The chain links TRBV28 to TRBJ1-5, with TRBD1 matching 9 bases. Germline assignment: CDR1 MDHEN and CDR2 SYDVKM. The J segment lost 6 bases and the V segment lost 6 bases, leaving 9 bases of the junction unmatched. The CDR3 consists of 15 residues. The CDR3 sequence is CASRVRDRVGQPQHF. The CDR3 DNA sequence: TGTGCCAGCAGGGTCCGGGACAGGGTAGGTCAGCCCCAGCATTTT. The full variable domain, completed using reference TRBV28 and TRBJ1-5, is DVKVTQSSRYLVKRTGEKVFLECVQDMDHENMFWYRQDPGLGLRLIYFSYDVKMKEKGDIPEGYSVSREKKERFSLILESASTNQTSMYLCASRVRDRVGQPQHFGDGTRLSIL.

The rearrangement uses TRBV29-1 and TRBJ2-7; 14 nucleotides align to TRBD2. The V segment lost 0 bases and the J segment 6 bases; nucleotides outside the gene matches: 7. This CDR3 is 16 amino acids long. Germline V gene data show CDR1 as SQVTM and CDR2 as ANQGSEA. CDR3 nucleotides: TGCAGCGTTGAAGATCCGTGGGGACTAGCGGGAGTCGAGCAGTACTTC. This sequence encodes CSVEDPWGLAGVEQYF.

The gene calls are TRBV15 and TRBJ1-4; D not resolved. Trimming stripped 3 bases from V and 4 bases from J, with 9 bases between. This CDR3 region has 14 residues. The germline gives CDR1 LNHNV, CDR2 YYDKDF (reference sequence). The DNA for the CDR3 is TGTGCCACCAGCAGGGACGGCTTTAATGAAAAACTGTTTTTT. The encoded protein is CATSRDGFNEKLFF.

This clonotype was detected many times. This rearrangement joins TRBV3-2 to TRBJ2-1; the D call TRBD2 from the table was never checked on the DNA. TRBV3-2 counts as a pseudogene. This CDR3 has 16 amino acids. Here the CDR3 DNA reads TGTGCCAGCAGCTATCCCTCCGCGTACCTCTACAATGAGCAGTTCTTC. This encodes CASSYPSAYLYNEQFF.

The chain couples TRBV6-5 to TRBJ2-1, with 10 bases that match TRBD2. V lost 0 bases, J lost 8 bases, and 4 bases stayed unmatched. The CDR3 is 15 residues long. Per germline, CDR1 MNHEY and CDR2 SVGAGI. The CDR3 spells CASSYSSGRTDEQFF. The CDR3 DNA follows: TGTGCCAGCAGTTACTCTAGCGGGAGGACGGATGAGCAGTTCTTC.

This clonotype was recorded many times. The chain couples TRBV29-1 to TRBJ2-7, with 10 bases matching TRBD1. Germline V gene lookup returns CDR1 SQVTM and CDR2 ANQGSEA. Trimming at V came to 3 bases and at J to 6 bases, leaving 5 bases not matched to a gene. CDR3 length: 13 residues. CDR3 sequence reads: CSVDPGTGVEQYF. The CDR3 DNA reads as TGCAGCGTTGACCCGGGGACAGGGGTCGAGCAGTACTTC.

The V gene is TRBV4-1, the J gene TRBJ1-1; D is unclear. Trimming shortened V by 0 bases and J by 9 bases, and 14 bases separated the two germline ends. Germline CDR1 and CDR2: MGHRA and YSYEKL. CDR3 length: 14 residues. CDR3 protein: CASSQDPPSFQAFF. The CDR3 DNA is TGCGCCAGCAGCCAAGATCCGCCCAGTTTCCAAGCTTTCTTT.